A selection of T cell receptor beta chains follows, all from one sample in a study of CD8 T cells in ankylosing spondylitis. Using its own MiXCR run on the 5' RACE reads, TCRdb lists one record per CDR3 protein. The sample has about 360,000 distinct CDR3 sequences; roughly 14% are singletons. Material for sequencing was blood, either unsorted or a sorted T cell fraction (not recorded which). Receptor source: a male donor with ankylosing spondylitis or in good health (not recorded which). CDR3s include the opening cysteine and the closing phenylalanine or tryptophan. The D gene is left open where the match is weak. Size tells how often a clone was seen (once, few, many) or the class of an expanded clone, and some rows leave it out.

v_gene	d_gene	abundance	j_gene	CDR3nt	CDR3aa
TRBV5-1	NA	many	TRBJ1-5	TGCGCCAGCAGCCTCGAGCTCAATCAGCCCCAGCATTTT	CASSLELNQPQHF
TRBV20-1	TRBD1	few	TRBJ2-7	TGCAGTGCTAGGGACAGGGGTTTTGGTGAGCAGTACTTC	CSARDRGFGEQYF
TRBV19	NA	NA	TRBJ1-1	TGTGCCAGTAGGAAGCAGGGGTTACCTGAAGCTTTCTTT	CASRKQGLPEAFF
TRBV4-1	NA	few	TRBJ1-5	TGCGCCAGCAGCCAAGGGGGATTAAGCAATCAGCCCCAGCATTTT	CASSQGGLSNQPQHF
TRBV7-2	NA	few	TRBJ2-1	TGTGCCAGCAGCTTAATGGAGGGGTCGAATGAGCAGTTCTTC	CASSLMEGSNEQFF
TRBV27	NA	many	TRBJ1-2	TGTGCCAGCAGTCGCGGGGGGGGAAACTATGGCTACACCTTC	CASSRGGGNYGYTF
TRBV6-5	NA	few	TRBJ1-2	TGTGCCAGCAAACCGGGAGAGGGCGGCTACACCTTC	CASKPGEGGYTF
TRBV4-1	NA	few	TRBJ2-7	TGCGCCAGCAGCCCCACCTCTACCTACGAGCAGTACTTC	CASSPTSTYEQYF
TRBV11-2	TRBD1	few	TRBJ2-7	TGTGCCAGCAGCTTACACCCAGGACAGGGGACCTCCTACGAGCAGTACTTC	CASSLHPGQGTSYEQYF
TRBV18	TRBD1	few	TRBJ1-2	TGTGCCAGCTCCCCTAACAGGGGAAGTGGGAATGGCTACACCTTC	CASSPNRGSGNGYTF
TRBV6-5	NA	NA	TRBJ1-1	TGTGCCAGCAGTTACCGGGACCTGAACACTGAAGCTTTCTTT	CASSYRDLNTEAFF
TRBV20-1	NA	few	TRBJ1-2	TGCAGTGCTAGAGATGCGGGGGATTCTAACTATGGCTACACCTTC	CSARDAGDSNYGYTF
TRBV9	TRBD1	NA	TRBJ2-3	TGTGCCAGCAGCGCCGACAGGGAAAGCACAGATACGCAGTATTTT	CASSADRESTDTQYF
TRBV11-2	NA	few	TRBJ2-7	TGTGCCAGCAGCCGTCTAGGGGCCACTCCAACCTACGAGCAGTACTTC	CASSRLGATPTYEQYF
TRBV29-1	NA	NA	TRBJ1-4	TGCAGCGTGAGGGATCGGAGAGAAAAACTGTTTTTT	CSVRDRREKLFF
TRBV7-2	NA	NA	TRBJ2-6	TGTGCCAGCAGCTTAAATCAATATGCCAACGTCCTGACTTTC	CASSLNQYANVLTF
TRBV6-1	NA	NA	TRBJ1-2	TGTGCCAGCAGTCGCACCCCAGGGGCCGGGAACTATGGCTACACCTTC	CASSRTPGAGNYGYTF
TRBV4-1	TRBD2	few	TRBJ2-7	TGCGCCAGCAGCCGGAACCTCTTAGCGGGGAGGCCCGCTCCCTACGAGCAGTACTTC	CASSRNLLAGRPAPYEQYF
TRBV2	TRBD2	NA	TRBJ2-7	TGTGCCAGCCAGGGACTAGCGGGGGCAAGGGAGCAGTACTTC	CASQGLAGAREQYF
TRBV20-1	NA	NA	TRBJ1-5	TGCAGTGCTAGATCCCTCACGGGCAATCAGCCCCAGCATTTT	CSARSLTGNQPQHF
TRBV12-3/TRBV12-4	TRBD2	NA	TRBJ2-5	TGTGCCAGCAGTATTAAAGCGGGGGCCGAGACCCAGTACTTC	CASSIKAGAETQYF
TRBV5-1	NA	many	TRBJ2-3	TGCGCCAGCAGCTTGGAGGTCCTTTCAGATACGCAGTATTTT	CASSLEVLSDTQYF
TRBV20-1	NA	few	TRBJ1-2	TGCAGTCTCCATTCAGCTAACTATGGCTACACCTTC	CSLHSANYGYTF
TRBV14	NA	NA	TRBJ1-6	TGTGCCAGCAGCCCTTCGGGGAGGGATTCACCCCTCCACTTT	CASSPSGRDSPLHF
TRBV5-1	TRBD2	few	TRBJ2-1	TGCGCCAGCAGCAAATCTACTAGCGGGTATGAGCAGTTCTTC	CASSKSTSGYEQFF
TRBV4-2	TRBD1	few	TRBJ2-4	TGTGCCAGCAGCCAAGAATGGAGACAGGGGCAAAACATTCAGTACTTC	CASSQEWRQGQNIQYF
TRBV2	TRBD2	few	TRBJ2-5	TGTGCCAGCAGCGGACTAGCGGGGGGGTCTCAAGAGACCCAGTACTTC	CASSGLAGGSQETQYF
TRBV15	NA	NA	TRBJ2-3	TGTGCCACCAGCAGTTGTCCTTATTTT	CATSSCPYF
TRBV3-1	NA	few	TRBJ2-3	TGTGCCAGCAGCCAAGCGGGGCCAGATACGCAGTATTTT	CASSQAGPDTQYF
TRBV29-1	TRBD1	NA	TRBJ2-5	TGCAGCGTCGCTTCCGGGACAGCGGAGACCCAGTACTTC	CSVASGTAETQYF
TRBV20-1	NA	NA	TRBJ2-7	TGCAGTGCTACCCCCCAACTAGCAGCCTACGAGCAGTACTTC	CSATPQLAAYEQYF
TRBV12-5	NA	NA	TRBJ1-1	TGTGCTAGTGGTTTAGGGGGGGCCTACACTGAAGCTTTCTTT	CASGLGGAYTEAFF
TRBV5-6	TRBD1	few	TRBJ1-4	TGTGCCAGCAGCCTCTCCCGGGACAGTAATGAAAAACTGTTTTTT	CASSLSRDSNEKLFF
TRBV7-9	NA	NA	TRBJ1-1	TGTGCCAGCATCGGCCATTTGAACACTGAAGCTTTCTTT	CASIGHLNTEAFF
TRBV25-1	TRBD2	NA	TRBJ2-1	TGTGCCAGCAGTGAGTTTACTAGCGGGCTTCCCAATGAGCAGTTCTTC	CASSEFTSGLPNEQFF
TRBV5-8	TRBD1	few	TRBJ2-3	TGTGCCAGCAGCAAGGACAGGGCCTTTGGCACAGATACGCAGTATTTT	CASSKDRAFGTDTQYF
TRBV6-1	NA	NA	TRBJ2-3	TGTGCCAGCGGCAAGCGGGGCACAGATACGCAGTATTTT	CASGKRGTDTQYF
TRBV20-1	TRBD2	few	TRBJ2-2	TGCAGTGCTAGACCACTACTAGCGGGAGGACCCTACACCGGGGAGCTGTTTTTT	CSARPLLAGGPYTGELFF
TRBV12-3/TRBV12-4	NA	few	TRBJ1-6	TGTGCCGTCTGCCGGAGCTCCTATAATTCACCCCTCCACTTT	CAVCRSSYNSPLHF
TRBV5-8	NA	NA	TRBJ2-7	TGTGCCAGCAGCTACACCGGATACGGTGGCTACGAGCAGTACTTC	CASSYTGYGGYEQYF
TRBV5-1	NA	few	TRBJ1-3	TGCGCCAGCAGCCCGACCCTTACAGCTGGAAACACCATATATTTT	CASSPTLTAGNTIYF
TRBV25-1	TRBD2	NA	TRBJ2-2	TGTGCCAGCAGTGGACTAGCAGACACCGGGGAGCTGTTTTTT	CASSGLADTGELFF
TRBV7-9	TRBD1	NA	TRBJ1-4	TGTGCCAGCAGCTGGCCTCCAGGGGGGGGACGGGAAAAACTGTTTTTT	CASSWPPGGGREKLFF
TRBV7-2	TRBD1	many	TRBJ1-1	TGTGCCAGCAGCCGGGACAGACAGAACACTGAAGCTTTCTTT	CASSRDRQNTEAFF
TRBV11-2	NA	NA	TRBJ1-1	TGTGCCAGCAGCTTAGGCCCACGGGCTTTCTTT	CASSLGPRAFF
TRBV5-1	NA	few	TRBJ2-1	TGCGCCAGCAAAGGGCCAGCCTACAATGAGCAGTTCTTC	CASKGPAYNEQFF
TRBV5-1	NA	few	TRBJ2-7	TGCGCCAGCAGCCCGCGGGTGAGGGACACCTACGAGCAGTACTTC	CASSPRVRDTYEQYF
TRBV7-2	NA	few	TRBJ2-1	TGTGCCAGCAGCTTAGACTACGGTGAGCAGTTCTTC	CASSLDYGEQFF
TRBV12-3/TRBV12-4	NA	few	TRBJ2-1	TGTGCCAGCAGTTTAGACTCGGGACCTTACAATGAGCAGTTCTTC	CASSLDSGPYNEQFF
TRBV6-1	NA	NA	TRBJ2-2	TGTGCCAGCAGTGAATGGGGACCGACAGGGGAGCTGTTTTTT	CASSEWGPTGELFF
TRBV7-9	NA	NA	TRBJ1-3	TGTGCCAGCAGCTTAATGGCCCGACCGCACACCATATATTTT	CASSLMARPHTIYF
TRBV5-1	NA	NA	TRBJ2-5	TGCGCCAGCACCTCTCAAGAGACCCAGTACTTC	CASTSQETQYF
TRBV5-1	TRBD1	few	TRBJ2-7	TGCGCCAGCAGCTTGTCGGACAGGGTATACGAGCAGTACTTC	CASSLSDRVYEQYF